This T cell receptor beta chain was identified during a study of cytomegalovirus exposure and HLA in healthy donors. Study-level findings and limits: Common viral pathogens seemed, in a later analysis, to connect with several of the most significant clusters. Cytomegalovirus-associated status was assigned to roughly 160 TCR beta chains.

PCR used 60 Vbeta primers and 13 Jbeta primers. The data were produced by immunoSEQ multiplex PCR, yet TCRdb's version contains in-frame clones alone and is incomplete. The data contain approximately 98,000 clones, under 80% of them seen just once; the ten biggest clones take up 1.8%. The CDR3 is 16 residues long. The V gene lost 7 bases and the J gene lost 3 bases, with 21 bases spanning the gap. Germline V gene lookup returns CDR1 LNHDA and CDR2 SQIVND (reference sequence). Comment on this clone: What it binds is unknown.

Source material: PBMCs. This TCR was sampled from a male donor in good health and CMV-seronegative. The V call is TRBV19, the J call TRBJ1-2; D is possibly TRBD1 (5 bases). Here the CDR3 reads CASNSRGALYDYGYTF. The CDR3 nucleotides are TGTGCCAGTAACTCCCGCGGGGCTCTCTATGACTATGGCTACACCTTC.